Sequencing of this TCR beta chain was carried out in a study of cytomegalovirus exposure and HLA in healthy donors. CDR3 length equals 14 residues. Per germline, CDR1 MNHEY and CDR2 SMNVEV (reference sequence). Trimming left V 8 bases short and J 4 bases short, with 17 bases between. Use of 60 Vbeta and 13 Jbeta primers characterized the PCR. Libraries were prepared by immunoSEQ multiplex PCR; TCRdb keeps only in-frame clonotypes and omits some of them. Altogether some 180,000 clones are present, approximately 80% being singletons, with the ten largest covering roughly 1.5%. The chain carries TRBV27 and TRBJ1-2, with TRBD1 as a possible D gene (6 bases). This clonotype originated in a man between 18 and 29 years old in good health and CMV-seronegative. Sequencing was carried out using PBMCs. The CDR3, as DNA: TGTGCCAGCGGAGCGCGGGGGGCAGGCTATGGCTACACCTTC. Translated: CASGARGAGYGYTF.